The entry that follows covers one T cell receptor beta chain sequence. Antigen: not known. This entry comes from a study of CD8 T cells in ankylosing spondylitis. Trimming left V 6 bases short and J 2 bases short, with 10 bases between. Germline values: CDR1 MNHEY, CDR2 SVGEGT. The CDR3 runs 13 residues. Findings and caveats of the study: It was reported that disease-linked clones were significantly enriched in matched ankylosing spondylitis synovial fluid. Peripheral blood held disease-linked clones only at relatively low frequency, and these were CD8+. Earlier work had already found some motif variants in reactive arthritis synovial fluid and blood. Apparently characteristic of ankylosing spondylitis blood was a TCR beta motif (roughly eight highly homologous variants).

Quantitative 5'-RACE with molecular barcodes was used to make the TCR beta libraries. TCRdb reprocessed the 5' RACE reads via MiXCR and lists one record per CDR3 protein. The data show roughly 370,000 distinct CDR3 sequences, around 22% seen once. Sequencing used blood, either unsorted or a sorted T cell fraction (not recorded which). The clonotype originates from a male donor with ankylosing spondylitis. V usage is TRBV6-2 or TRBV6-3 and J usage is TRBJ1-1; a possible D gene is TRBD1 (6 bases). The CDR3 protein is CASRGTSNTEAFF. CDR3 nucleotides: TGTGCCAGCAGGGGGACATCAAACACTGAAGCTTTCTTT.